The 31 T cell receptor beta chains reported below all come from one sample, sequenced in a study of CD4+ T cells in melanoma. The table came from immunoSEQ multiplex PCR; TCRdb's copy has only in-frame clones and leaves some out. The table includes around 18,000 clones, roughly 80% detected once. Sequenced sample: cells from a culture (not recorded whether cultured in vitro). The source is a human donor with melanoma.

About this clone: Other DNA sequences in the same sample also yield this CDR3. V gene TRBV9 combines with J gene TRBJ2-2; D not certain. The germline gives CDR1 SGDLS, CDR2 YYNGEE. Trimming removed 0 bases from V and 2 bases from J, with 5 bases in between. This CDR3 contains 14 residues. The CDR3 region is CASSVGPNTGELFF. The CDR3 DNA sequence: TGTGCCAGCAGCGTAGGCCCTAACACCGGGGAGCTGTTTTTT.

The chain uses TRBV18 and TRBJ2-4; possibly TRBD1 for D (6 bases). CDR1 and CDR2 (germline): KGHSH, LQKENI. This CDR3 has 17 residues. The V and J ends lost 2 bases and 5 bases respectively, with 19 bases between them. CDR3 sequence (DNA): TGTGCCAGCTCACCAGGCGGTCTGGGGGCGCTTGAAAACATTCAGTACTTC. Protein sequence: CASSPGGLGALENIQYF. Using reference TRBV18 and TRBJ2-4 for the parts outside the CDR3, the full variable domain is NAGVMQNPRHLVRRRGQEARLRCSPMKGHSHVYWYRQLPEEGLKFMVYLQKENIIDESGMPKERFSAEFPKEGPSILRIQQVVRGDSAAYFCASSPGGLGALENIQYFGAGTRLSVL.

This rearrangement joins TRBV19 to TRBJ1-6; D possibly corresponds to TRBD1 (6 bases). This CDR3 has 17 amino acids. V lost 7 bases and J lost 4, with 20 bases in between. Germline V gene lookup returns CDR1 LNHDA and CDR2 SQIVND (reference sequence). CDR3 sequence: CASTPRAGGRYNSPLHF. CDR3 in DNA: TGTGCCAGTACCCCCCGGGCCGGGGGCCGTTATAATTCACCCCTCCACTTT. Full variable domain (missing parts from reference TRBV19 and TRBJ1-6): DGGITQSPKYLFRKEGQNVTLSCEQNLNHDAMYWYRQDPGQGLRLIYYSQIVNDFQKGDIAEGYSVSREKKESFPLTVTSAQKNPTAFYLCASTPRAGGRYNSPLHFGNGTRLTVT.

V gene TRBV7-2 combines with J gene TRBJ2-2, with D perhaps matching TRBD2 (7 bases). This CDR3 region has 15 residues. In germline, CDR1 is SGHTA, CDR2 FQGNSA. V shed 6 bases and J shed 4 bases, with 15 bases lying between them. The CDR3 nucleotides read TGTGCCAGCAGTAGGGGGGGGCCAGTCACCGGGGAGCTGTTTTTT. Protein sequence: CASSRGGPVTGELFF. The complete variable domain, with remaining parts taken from reference TRBV7-2 and TRBJ2-2, reads GAGVSQSPSNKVTEKGKDVELRCDPISGHTALYWYRQSLGQGLEFLIYFQGNSAPDKSGLPSDRFSAERTGGSVSTLTIQRTQQEDSAVYLCASSRGGPVTGELFFGEGSRLTVL.

The chain has TRBV5-1 and TRBJ2-3; unclear D gene. The V gene's germline CDR1 is SGHRS and CDR2 YFSETQ. The CDR3 sequence is 14 residues long. V lost 2 bases and J lost 0, with 7 bases in between. CDR3 protein: CASSFSDSTDTQYF. The CDR3 DNA sequence: TGCGCCAGCAGCTTTTCAGATAGCACAGATACGCAGTATTTT.

The chain couples TRBV11-1 to TRBJ1-1; D perhaps matches TRBD1 (5 bases). CDR1 SGHAT and CDR2 FQDESV come from the germline V gene (reference sequence). The CDR3 has 13 amino acids. Trimming shortened V by 5 bases and J by 12 bases, and 19 bases separated the two germline ends. The CDR3 here is CASSPGAAPGTFF. CDR3 nucleotides: TGTGCCAGCAGCCCTGGGGCAGCTCCTGGGACTTTCTTT.

This clone came up once. The chain carries TRBV12-5 and TRBJ2-3; D remains unclear. Trimming stripped 1 base from V and 1 base from J, with 9 bases between. This CDR3 contains 15 residues. CDR1 is LGHNT and CDR2 is FRNRAP in the germline V gene. DNA of the CDR3: TGTGCTAGTGGTTTGGGGGGATCCGGCACAGATACGCAGTATTTT. It yields the protein CASGLGGSGTDTQYF.

This rearrangement joins TRBV7-9 to TRBJ1-2; D may be TRBD1 (6 bases). V was trimmed by 4 bases and J by 4 bases, leaving 25 bases between them. CDR1 is SEHNR and CDR2 is FQNEAQ in the germline V gene (reference sequence). The CDR3 is 18 amino acids. Written as DNA, the CDR3 is TGTGCCAGCAGCTCCCTCCGGGGGGGGCGAGATATCATCTATGGCTACACCTTC. Translation: CASSSLRGGRDIIYGYTF. Combining the CDR3 with reference TRBV7-9 and TRBJ1-2 gives the whole variable domain DTGVSQNPRHKITKRGQNVTFRCDPISEHNRLYWYRQTLGQGPEFLTYFQNEAQLEKSRLLSDRFSAERPKGSFSTLEIQRTEQGDSAMYLCASSSLRGGRDIIYGYTFGSGTRLTVV.

The chain is built from TRBV5-1 and TRBJ1-4; possibly TRBD1 for D (5 bases). Germline V gene sequence: CDR1 SGHRS, CDR2 YFSETQ. The V gene lost 4 bases and the J gene lost 3 bases, with 13 bases spanning the gap. This CDR3 is built from 15 residues. Written as DNA, the CDR3 is TGCGCCAGCAGCCCAGGTAGAGGGGCTAATGAAAAACTGTTTTTT. This codes for CASSPGRGANEKLFF.

The V gene is TRBV6-6, the J gene TRBJ2-2, with no clear D. V was cut by 3 bases and J by 10 bases, with 6 bases left in between. The germline V gene encodes CDR1 MNHNY and CDR2 SVGAGI (reference sequence). This CDR3 contains 11 residues. CDR3: CASSYLQELFF. Written as DNA, the CDR3 is TGTGCCAGCAGTTATCTCCAGGAGCTGTTTTTT.

The sample holds a few counts of this clone. The chain employs TRBV7-3 and TRBJ1-6; 7 positions agree with TRBD1. After removal of 5 bases from V and 7 bases from J, the junction contained 5 bases not matched to a gene. Germline CDR1 reads SGHTA; CDR2 reads FQGTGA. The CDR3 spans 14 residues. Here the CDR3 DNA reads TGTGCCAGCAGCCATGGACAGGAAAATTCACCCCTCCACTTT. Translation gives CASSHGQENSPLHF.

The rearrangement uses TRBV28 and TRBJ1-5; D is perhaps TRBD1 (5 bases). Germline V gene data show CDR1 as MDHEN and CDR2 as SYDVKM. CDR3 size: 18 residues. Trimming took off 8 bases at V and 2 bases at J, with 25 bases between the two ends. The DNA of the CDR3 is TGTGCCAGCTTAGCCCCCCTCGGCCGGGGGGTTGGCAATCAGCCCCAGCATTTT. Protein: CASLAPLGRGVGNQPQHF.

The chain links TRBV7-2 to TRBJ2-1; 7 nucleotides line up with TRBD1. The V segment lost 3 bases and the J segment 0 bases; nucleotides outside the gene matches: 5. The CDR3 contains 16 residues. Per the germline V gene, CDR1 is SGHTA and CDR2 is FQGNSA. CDR3 region: CASSFQNRGSYNEQFF. The CDR3 region has the DNA TGTGCCAGCAGCTTCCAAAACAGGGGCTCCTACAATGAGCAGTTCTTC.

The chain joins TRBV11-2 to TRBJ2-7, with 9 nucleotides matching TRBD1. Looked up from germline, CDR1 is SGHAT and CDR2 is FQNNGV. The CDR3 sequence is 15 residues long. With V trimmed by 1 base and J by 6 bases, 7 bases remained unmatched. In DNA form, the CDR3 reads TGTGCCAGCAGCTTAGTCGTGGACAGGGGTCCCGAGCAGTACTTC. Amino acid sequence: CASSLVVDRGPEQYF. The variable domain in full, completed from reference TRBV11-2 and TRBJ2-7, reads EAGVAQSPRYKIIEKRQSVAFWCNPISGHATLYWYQQILGQGPKLLIQFQNNGVVDDSQLPKDRFSAERLKGVDSTLKIQPAKLEDSAVYLCASSLVVDRGPEQYFGPGTRLTVT.

This clone appeared a single time. At one of its ends the junction is not consistent with the germline gene, which may arise from a read error. The chain is built from TRBV7-8 and TRBJ2-7; 10 bases agree with TRBD2. Germline-derived CDR1 and CDR2 are SGHVS and FQNEAQ. This CDR3 is built from 11 residues. This CDR3 reads CASSSAGGVSF. CDR3 sequence (DNA): TGTGCCAGCAGCTCAGCGGGGGGGGTCTCTTTC.

This chain joins TRBV4-2 and TRBJ2-1; perhaps TRBD2 as D (6 bases). From germline, CDR1 is LGHNA and CDR2 YNFKEQ. V lost 4 bases to trimming and J lost 6 bases, with 16 bases between them. CDR3 size: 15 residues. Written as DNA, the CDR3 is TGTGCCAGCAGCCGGGAGGAACAGGTCGGCAATGAGCAGTTCTTC. Its translation: CASSREEQVGNEQFF.

This chain joins TRBV5-8 and TRBJ2-7, with a possible D match to TRBD1 (6 bases). Looked up from germline, CDR1 is SGHTS and CDR2 is YDEGEE. Trimming pared 4 bases from V and 5 bases from J, leaving 13 bases between. This CDR3 is built from 13 residues. The CDR3 coding sequence is TGTGCCAGCAGCATCCTTACAGGGAACGAGCAGTACTTC. Translated, it gives CASSILTGNEQYF.

The CDR3 sequence is CASSGRKSTTDTQYF. The CDR3 DNA reads TGTGCCAGCAGTGGACGCAAGTCTACCACAGATACGCAGTATTTT. The chain combines TRBV6-1 with TRBJ2-3; unclear D gene. CDR3 length equals 15 residues. Trimming left V 4 bases short and J 2 bases short, with 13 bases between. CDR1 and CDR2 (germline): MNHNS, SASEGT.

The genes are TRBV6-6 and TRBJ1-6; D may be TRBD1 (6 bases). CDR1 and CDR2 from the germline V gene are MNHNY and SVGAGI (reference sequence). The CDR3 runs to 15 residues. V lost 6 bases, J lost 4 bases, and 13 bases lay in between. CDR3 DNA sequence: TGTGCCAGCAGCCGAATGGACAGTTATAATTCACCCCTCCACTTT. The encoded protein is CASSRMDSYNSPLHF.

The genes are TRBV19 and TRBJ1-1, with TRBD1 matching over 8 bases. Germline assignment: CDR1 LNHDA and CDR2 SQIVND (reference sequence). The CDR3 length is 16 residues. J gave up 3 bases and V 7 bases, and 13 bases lay outside the gene matches. CDR3 DNA: TGTGCCAGTATCCGGACAGGGCTAGAATCTGACACTGAAGCTTTCTTT. This sequence encodes CASIRTGLESDTEAFF.

V and J are TRBV18 and TRBJ1-1; TRBD1 agrees at 8 bases. The CDR3 covers 14 residues. Looked up from germline, CDR1 is KGHSH and CDR2 is LQKENI. V lost 4 bases, J lost 4 bases, and 5 bases stayed unmatched. CDR3 sequence: CASSLRQGSTEAFF. The DNA of the CDR3 is TGTGCCAGCTCACTTCGACAGGGGTCCACTGAAGCTTTCTTT.

The chain carries TRBV10-3 and TRBJ1-2; 7 bases agree with TRBD1. The CDR3 sequence is 13 residues long. V shed 10 bases and J 4 bases; nucleotides not matched to a gene: 9. Germline CDR1 is ENHRY and CDR2 is SYGVKD. The CDR3 region has the DNA TGTGCCACCCACCGACAGGGTTCCTATGGCTACACCTTC. Translation: CATHRQGSYGYTF.

The chain combines TRBV5-1 with TRBJ2-7, with D perhaps matching TRBD1 (6 bases). CDR3 size: 14 residues. Germline V gene lookup returns CDR1 SGHRS and CDR2 YFSETQ. Trimming shortened V by 0 bases and J by 1 base, and 8 bases separated the two germline ends. CDR3 DNA: TGCGCCAGCAGCTTGGCCACAGGGTCCTACGAGCAGTACTTC. Its protein product is CASSLATGSYEQYF.

The chain joins TRBV5-5 to TRBJ2-2, with a weak D call TRBD1 (6 bases). This CDR3 spans 14 amino acids. The germline gives CDR1 SGHKS, CDR2 YYEKEE (reference sequence). Between the trimmed V and J ends, which lost 3 bases and 7 bases, there was a span of 13 bases. CDR3 DNA: TGTGCCAGCAGCTCGTACAGGGAAAACGGGGAGCTGTTTTTT. Translating gives CASSSYRENGELFF.

The V and J genes are TRBV9 and TRBJ2-2; D ambiguous. Between the trimmed V and J ends, which lost 8 bases and 2 bases, there was a span of 22 bases. CDR3 length: 17 residues. Per germline, CDR1 SGDLS and CDR2 YYNGEE. In DNA, the CDR3 is TGTGCCAGTTCTCAAAGACCGGCAGACCGAAACACCGGGGAGCTGTTTTTT. Residues: CASSQRPADRNTGELFF.

This chain connects TRBV5-8 to TRBJ1-6; TRBD1 matches at 7 bases. This CDR3 contains 16 residues. The junction had 5 bases not matched to a gene; V was cut back by 0 bases and J by 5 bases. Germline V lookup: CDR1 SGHTS, CDR2 YDEGEE. The CDR3 here is CASSLAGTEDNSPLHF. The CDR3 DNA follows: TGTGCCAGCAGCTTGGCCGGGACAGAGGATAATTCACCCCTCCACTTT.

V usage is TRBV5-4 and J usage is TRBJ1-2; perhaps TRBD1 as D (6 bases). Germline V gene sequence: CDR1 SGHNT, CDR2 YYREEE (reference sequence). CDR3 length: 15 residues. V lost 4 bases and J 2 bases, leaving 15 bases between the germline ends. The DNA for the CDR3 is TGTGCCAGCAGCCCTCGTGGACAGCACAACTATGGCTACACCTTC. Translation: CASSPRGQHNYGYTF.

The rearrangement uses TRBV6-5 and TRBJ1-4; D uncertain. The CDR3 extends over 14 amino acids. The germline gives CDR1 MNHEY, CDR2 SVGAGI. V lost 5 bases to trimming and J lost 0 bases, with 7 bases between them. The CDR3 coding sequence is TGTGCCAGCAGTCGCAAAGCAACTAATGAAAAACTGTTTTTT. Translated, it gives CASSRKATNEKLFF.

The chain joins TRBV5-1 to TRBJ2-2; 8 bases map to TRBD2. After removal of 2 bases from V and 4 bases from J, the junction contained 4 bases not matched to a gene. CDR3 length: 15 amino acids. The germline V gene encodes CDR1 SGHRS and CDR2 YFSETQ. The CDR3 region has the DNA TGCGCCAGCAGCTTTAGCGGGGTCGGCACCGGGGAGCTGTTTTTT. Translating gives CASSFSGVGTGELFF.

This clone was seen a few times. For the CDR3, the DNA is TGCGCCAGCGGGTCTGCGGGGAGCTATGGCTACACCTTC. Its translation: CASGSAGSYGYTF. The genes are TRBV5-1 and TRBJ1-2; no definite D call. Trimming removed 7 bases at V and 4 bases at J, with 14 bases between. This CDR3 has 13 amino acids. Germline CDR1 is SGHRS and CDR2 is YFSETQ.

The gene calls are TRBV5-6 and TRBJ2-7; D unclear. The CDR3 sequence is 17 residues long. The V end was cut by 4 bases, the J end by 2 bases, with 22 bases between. Germline values: CDR1 SGHDT, CDR2 YYEEEE. The CDR3 sequence: CASSNWSPRRLTYEQYF. Written as DNA, the CDR3 is TGTGCCAGCAGCAATTGGTCCCCCCGCCGACTTACCTACGAGCAGTACTTC.